The clone carrying this T cell receptor beta chain came up many times. Antigen unknown. This specimen comes from a study of post-analysis software for immune sequencing data. Findings and caveats of the study: Multiple sclerosis patients had significantly lower normalized Chao1 diversity than controls.

Presence of unique molecular identifiers characterized the TCR beta cDNA libraries. TCRdb ran MiXCR on the PCR reads and lists one entry per CDR3 protein. This sample has under 200,000 distinct CDR3 sequences; around 30% occur once, and the top ten carry 3.4%. The clonotype was recovered from a girl younger than 18 with multiple sclerosis. The sequenced sample consisted of blood.

The CDR3 DNA is TGCAGCGTTGCGGCGGCAACCAATGAGCAGTTCTTC. Protein product: CSVAAATNEQFF. The V and J genes are TRBV29-1 and TRBJ2-1; no clear D gene. The CDR3 spans 12 residues. Germline V gene lookup returns CDR1 SQVTM and CDR2 ANQGSEA. V lost 4 bases and J 6 bases, leaving 10 bases between the germline ends.